This entry features one T cell receptor (beta chain) sequence. Positively selected for CCR7, the CD45RO-negative cells used as naive CD8 cells excluded terminally differentiated effector memory CD45RA+ cells. Only in-frame clones appear in the TCRdb table, and some are missing; sequencing was by immunoSEQ multiplex PCR. The data contain about 1,900,000 clones, approximately 94% of them singletons. Deletions cut 0 bases from V and 2 bases from J, with 8 bases between. The CDR3 runs 16 residues. Looked up from germline, CDR1 is MNHEY and CDR2 is SMNVEV (reference sequence). The entry originates in a study of shared clonotypes between healthy human individuals.

Material for sequencing was naive CD8+ T cells sorted from blood. This TCR was sampled from a man aged 18-30 years in good health. The chain uses TRBV27 and TRBJ2-6, with TRBD2 as a possible D gene (5 bases). CDR3 loop: CASSLSSGTGANVLTF. The CDR3 DNA reads TGTGCCAGCAGTTTATCTTCCGGGACTGGGGCCAACGTCCTGACTTTC.